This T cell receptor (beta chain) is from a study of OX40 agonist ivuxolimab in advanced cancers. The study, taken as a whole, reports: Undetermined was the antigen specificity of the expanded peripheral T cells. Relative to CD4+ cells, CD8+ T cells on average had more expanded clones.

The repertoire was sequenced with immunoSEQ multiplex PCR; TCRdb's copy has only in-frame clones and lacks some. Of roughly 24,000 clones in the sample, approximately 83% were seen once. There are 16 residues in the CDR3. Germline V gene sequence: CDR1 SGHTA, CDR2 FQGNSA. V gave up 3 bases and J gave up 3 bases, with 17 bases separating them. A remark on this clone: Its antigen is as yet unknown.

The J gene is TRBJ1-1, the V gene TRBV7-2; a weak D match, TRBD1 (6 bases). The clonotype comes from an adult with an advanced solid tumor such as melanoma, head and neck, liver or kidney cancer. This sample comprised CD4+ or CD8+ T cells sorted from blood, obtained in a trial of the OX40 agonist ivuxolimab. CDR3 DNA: TGTGCCAGCAGCTTGTCCCTTTGGGGGGCGGACACTGAAGCTTTCTTT. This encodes CASSLSLWGADTEAFF.